This T cell receptor beta chain derives from a study of CD8 T cells in Susac syndrome. The CDR3 is 14 amino acids. The germline CDR1 and CDR2 sequences are KGHDR and SFDVKD. Between the trimmed V and J ends, which lost 6 bases and 3 bases, there was a span of 11 bases. Sequencing of TCR beta was performed on blood CD8+ and CD4+ T cells. Reverse transcription of about 0.5 to 1 ug RNA used random hexamers. One entry per CDR3 protein, called by TCRdb with MiXCR from the immunoSEQ multiplex PCR reads. Altogether about 71,000 distinct CDR3 sequences are present, just over 95% being singletons, with the ten largest covering approximately 0.11%.

The J gene is TRBJ1-5, the V gene TRBV24-1; D is undetermined. This clonotype originated in a human donor with multiple sclerosis. Sample: CD4+ T cells from PBMCs. CDR3 coding DNA: TGTGCCACCAGTCAGGCAGCACTCAATCAGCCCCAGCATTTT. This codes for CATSQAALNQPQHF.